What follows describes a single TCR beta chain. The antigen is not known. V gave up 2 bases and J gave up 4 bases; unmatched junction bases: 5. The germline V gene encodes CDR1 MGHDK and CDR2 SYGVNS. The CDR3 runs to 15 residues. This sample was taken from a study of response to subunit inactivated influenza vaccine. Notes on the study in general: With each seasonal influenza vaccination, the authors suggested, few new T cells are recruited.

Using its own MiXCR run on the RT-PCR reads, TCRdb lists one record per CDR3 protein. Of about 540,000 distinct CDR3 sequences in the sample, about 14% are singletons; the top ten hold 11%. This sequence originates from a man aged 50 to 59 who received an inactivated influenza vaccine. This specimen was PBMCs from blood, taken 11 to 12 days after vaccination. The chain employs TRBV25-1 and TRBJ2-1; TRBD1 matches 7 bases. Here the CDR3 reads CASSEGRGIYNEQFF. The CDR3 DNA is TGTGCCAGCAGTGAAGGCAGGGGGATTTACAATGAGCAGTTCTTC.